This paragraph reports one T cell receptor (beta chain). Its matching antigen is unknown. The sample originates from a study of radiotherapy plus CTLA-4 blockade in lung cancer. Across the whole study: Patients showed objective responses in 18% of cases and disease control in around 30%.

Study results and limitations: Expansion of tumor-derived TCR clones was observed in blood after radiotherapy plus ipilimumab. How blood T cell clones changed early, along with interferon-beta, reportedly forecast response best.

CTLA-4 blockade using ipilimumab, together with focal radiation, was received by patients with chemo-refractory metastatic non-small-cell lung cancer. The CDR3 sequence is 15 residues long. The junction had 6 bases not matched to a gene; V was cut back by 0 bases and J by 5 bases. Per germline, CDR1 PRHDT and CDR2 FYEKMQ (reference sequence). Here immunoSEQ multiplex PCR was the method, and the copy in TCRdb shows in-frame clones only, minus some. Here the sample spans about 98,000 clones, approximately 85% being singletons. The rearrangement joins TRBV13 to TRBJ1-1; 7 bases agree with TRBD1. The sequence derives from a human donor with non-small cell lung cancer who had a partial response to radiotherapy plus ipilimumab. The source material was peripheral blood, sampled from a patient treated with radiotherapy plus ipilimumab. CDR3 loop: CASSLGDRLTTEAFF. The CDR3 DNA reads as TGTGCCAGCAGCTTAGGGGACAGGTTAACTACTGAAGCTTTCTTT.